Reported below is one T cell receptor beta chain. Its antigen is still unknown. The data are from a study of beta chain features in type 1 diabetes. This CDR3 has 14 amino acids. Trimming stripped 3 bases from V and 4 bases from J, with 11 bases between. The germline V gene has CDR1 LNHDA and CDR2 SQIVND (reference sequence). Sort purity for all populations was recorded as exceeding 98%. Study findings and constraints: TCRB repertoires of naive, central memory and Treg cells appeared more similar among patients than among healthy donors. Among all four CD4+ subsets, Type 1 diabetes patients had TCRB CDR3s that were moderately but significantly shorter.

Expressed TCRB transcripts were sequenced because the isolated RNA had all been reverse transcribed beforehand. Repertoires were generated with immunoSEQ multiplex PCR, while TCRdb's copy carries only in-frame clones and drops some. Of under 130,000 clones detected, 28% appear once; the ten largest clones hold 0.53%. Sequenced sample: central memory CD4+ T cells from blood. This sequence originates from a woman under 30 with type 1 diabetes. The rearrangement uses TRBV19 and TRBJ2-3; D is ambiguous. The DNA for the CDR3 is TGTGCCAGTAGTATTGGGCAGGTTGCAGATACGCAGTATTTT. This codes for CASSIGQVADTQYF.